Presented here are 18 T cell receptor beta chains from one specimen sequenced in a study of T cell responses to AZD1222 COVID-19 vaccine. Libraries were prepared by immunoSEQ multiplex PCR; TCRdb keeps only in-frame clonotypes and omits some of them. The table has 99,000 or so clones, around nine tenths seen once. The sequencing here drew on peripheral blood, taken on day 0 of AZD1222 vaccination. The source is an adult in good health.

The chain combines TRBV28 with TRBJ1-2; 8 bases agree with TRBD1. This CDR3 is built from 13 residues. Germline V lookup: CDR1 MDHEN, CDR2 SYDVKM. V shed 6 bases, J shed 5 bases, and the junction held 5 bases outside the gene matches. This CDR3 reads CASSPTGGYGYTF. CDR3 DNA: TGTGCCAGCAGCCCCACAGGGGGGTATGGCTACACCTTC.

The rearrangement uses TRBV28 and TRBJ1-5; maybe TRBD1 (6 bases). The CDR3 contains 11 residues. Germline V CDR1 and CDR2: MDHEN, SYDVKM. Deletions cut 7 bases from V and 7 bases from J, with 8 bases between. The CDR3 DNA reads TGTGCCAGCAAGGGGGGCCAGCCCCAGCATTTT. Translation: CASKGGQPQHF.

On this clone: The junction and the germline gene differ at one end; a read error may be behind it. The J gene is TRBJ2-7, the V gene TRBV7-7, with D perhaps TRBD1 or TRBD2 (5 bases each). Germline values: CDR1 SSHAT, CDR2 FNYEAQ (reference sequence). The CDR3 spans 15 residues. CDR3 residues: CASSLRDGSSYEQYF. In nucleotides, the CDR3 is TGTGCTAGCAGCTTAAGGGACGGTAGCTCCTACGAGCAGTACTTC. Together with reference TRBV7-7 and TRBJ2-7, the CDR3 gives the full variable domain: GAGVSQSPRYKVTKRGQDVTLRCDPISSHATLYWYQQALGQGPEFLTYFNYEAQPDKSGLPSDRFSAERPEGSISTLTIQRTEQRDSAMYRCASSLRDGSSYEQYFGPGTRLTVT.

The DNA of the CDR3 is TGTGCCAGGGAACAGGGTCAGCTCTACGAGCAGTACTTC. Protein product: CAREQGQLYEQYF. V usage is TRBV6-4 and J usage is TRBJ2-7; possible D gene TRBD1, 6 bases. Trimming pared 9 bases from V and 3 bases from J, leaving 15 bases between. The CDR3 totals 13 residues. The germline gives CDR1 MRHNA, CDR2 SNTAGT.

This rearrangement joins TRBV4-3 to TRBJ2-7; 8 bases agree with TRBD2. The ends lost 0 bases at V and 3 bases at J; junction bases unmatched: 7. This CDR3 has 16 amino acids. CDR1 is LGHNA, CDR2 YSLEER, per germline. The CDR3 region is CASSQDQGGGLYEQYF. In DNA form, the CDR3 reads TGCGCCAGCAGCCAAGATCAAGGCGGGGGGCTCTACGAGCAGTACTTC.

The chain has TRBV5-1 and TRBJ2-5, with 16 bases matching TRBD2. V was pared by 4 bases and J by 3 bases, with 9 bases of the junction left unmatched. The CDR3 contains 18 residues. Germline values: CDR1 SGHRS, CDR2 YFSETQ. CDR3: CASSAGLAGGRSEETQYF. CDR3 nucleotides: TGCGCCAGCAGCGCGGGACTAGCGGGGGGGCGATCGGAAGAGACCCAGTACTTC.

By proportion, this clone is medium-sized (0.01 to 0.1%). This sequence joins TRBV6-1 and TRBJ1-4, with a weak D call TRBD1 (5 bases). The V end lost 3 bases, the J end lost 8 bases, and 13 bases lay between the germline ends. In germline, CDR1 is MNHNS, CDR2 SASEGT. The CDR3 has 14 amino acids. Here the CDR3 DNA reads TGTGCCAGCAGTGATAGCGGGGACTGGGAAAAACTGTTTTTT. Translation: CASSDSGDWEKLFF.

The chain uses TRBV11-3 and TRBJ1-1, with D hard to call. Germline CDR1 SGHNT, CDR2 YENEEA. V was shortened by 3 bases and J by 0 bases, with 5 bases between the two germline ends. This CDR3 has 13 residues. The CDR3 sequence is CASSLIMNTEAFF. For the CDR3, the DNA is TGTGCCAGCAGCTTGATTATGAACACTGAAGCTTTCTTT.

This clone was seen just once. CDR3 DNA sequence: TGTGCCAGCAGCCAAGCTGGACAGGGGCCCTCTAATACGCAGTATTTT. Protein product: CASSQAGQGPSNTQYF. V usage is TRBV4-2 and J usage is TRBJ2-3, with 9 bases fitting TRBD1. The V gene's germline CDR1 is LGHNA and CDR2 YNFKEQ. The CDR3 loop spans 16 amino acids. V was clipped by 1 base and J by 7 bases; unmatched bases: 9.

This chain connects TRBV28 to TRBJ1-5; TRBD1 might be the D (6 bases). The germline CDR1 and CDR2 sequences are MDHEN and SYDVKM. CDR3 length: 14 amino acids. Trimming took 8 bases from V and 7 from J, leaving 18 bases between them. This CDR3 is CASGSTGTLQPQHF. The CDR3 DNA follows: TGTGCCAGCGGAAGTACAGGGACGTTACAGCCCCAGCATTTT.

The gene calls are TRBV4-2 and TRBJ2-7, with D tentatively TRBD2 (6 bases). V dropped 4 bases and J dropped 2 bases, with 12 bases sitting between them. Germline CDR1 LGHNA, CDR2 YNFKEQ. CDR3 size: 14 residues. CDR3 coding DNA: TGTGCCAGCAGCCCCCATGCGGGACCCTACGAGCAGTACTTC. Protein: CASSPHAGPYEQYF.

The V call is TRBV4-3, the J call TRBJ2-7; D possibly matches TRBD1 or TRBD2 (6 bases each). With 10 bases removed from V and 5 bases from J, the gap between germline ends came to 18 bases. The CDR3 runs to 13 residues. Germline V gene data show CDR1 as LGHNA and CDR2 as YSLEER. The CDR3 region has the DNA TGCGCCACATCCAGGGGACTTTCCGACGAGCAGTACTTC. Amino acids: CATSRGLSDEQYF.

This chain connects TRBV7-8 to TRBJ1-6; TRBD1 agrees at 10 bases. CDR3 length equals 15 residues. Germline V gene lookup returns CDR1 SGHVS and CDR2 FQNEAQ. V gave up 4 bases and J gave up 7 bases; unmatched junction bases: 4. The CDR3 is CASSSDRGRNSPLHF. CDR3 sequence (DNA): TGTGCCAGCAGCTCAGACAGGGGGCGGAATTCACCCCTCCACTTT.

This chain joins TRBV24-1 and TRBJ2-2; TRBD1 agrees at 7 bases. The germline CDR1 and CDR2 sequences are KGHDR and SFDVKD. V lost 3 bases to trimming and J lost 6 bases; unmatched junction nucleotides: 6. The CDR3 contains 15 residues. CDR3 sequence (DNA): TGTGCCACCAGTGATCGGACAGGAGGTCCCGGGGAGCTGTTTTTT. Amino acids: CATSDRTGGPGELFF.

J is TRBJ1-5 and V is TRBV19, with 10 bases aligning to TRBD1. The CDR3 extends over 16 amino acids. Germline CDR1 is LNHDA and CDR2 is SQIVND (reference sequence). V shed 1 base and J 5 bases; nucleotides not matched to a gene: 5. The CDR3 bases are TGTGCCAGTAGTATAGCTCCCGGGACAGGGGATCAGCCCCAGCATTTT. It is translated as CASSIAPGTGDQPQHF.

This sequence joins TRBV27 and TRBJ1-2; D gene unclear. The CDR3 sequence is 16 residues long. Deletions cut 6 bases from V and 5 bases from J, with 22 bases between. Germline V gene sequence: CDR1 MNHEY, CDR2 SMNVEV (reference sequence). In DNA form, the CDR3 reads TGTGCCAGCAGCCCCGTCGCCCCCTCCATCGGATATGGCTACACCTTC. Translating it yields CASSPVAPSIGYGYTF.

The gene calls are TRBV15 and TRBJ2-1; 7 bases line up with TRBD2. The V and J ends lost 5 bases and 1 base, in that order; junction bases with no gene match: 11. CDR3 length: 17 residues. CDR1 LNHNV and CDR2 YYDKDF come from the germline V gene (reference sequence). The CDR3: CATSRRSLRGSYNEQFF. CDR3 sequence (DNA): TGTGCCACCAGCCGCCGAAGTTTGCGGGGGTCCTACAATGAGCAGTTCTTC.

This clone has more than one count but fewer than ten. V gene TRBV19 combines with J gene TRBJ2-7, with a weak D call TRBD2 (6 bases). CDR3 length: 17 residues. CDR1 and CDR2 (germline): LNHDA, SQIVND (reference sequence). V lost 5 bases and J 4 bases, leaving 24 bases between the germline ends. The CDR3: CASSYGDGGSGGYEQYF. CDR3 DNA: TGTGCCAGTAGTTATGGGGATGGAGGGAGTGGTGGTTACGAGCAGTACTTC.